The rows below give T cell receptor beta chains drawn from one sample of a study of blood T cell repertoires in COVID-19. The table came from immunoSEQ multiplex PCR; TCRdb's copy has only in-frame clones and leaves some out. The profile shows some 50,000 clones, less than 90% of them singletons. The source material was peripheral blood. Source of these receptors: a woman between 65 and 79 years old with active COVID-19. Each CDR3 is given without its conserved first and last residue.

>TRBV5-1
ASSLDSPKQPQH
>TRBV12-3/TRBV12-4
ASSFDRDYGYT
>TRBV4-1
ASSPAARGHNEQY
>TRBV28
ASSWPGSYNEQF
>TRBV5-4
ASSLGPPYEQY
>TRBV5-1
ASSSSGGPSYEQY
>TRBV5-1
ASSLRQGSYEQY
>TRBV24-1
ATSEEGFYGYT
>TRBV28
ASSFGVDQPQH
>TRBV4-1
ASSSQKGTSGGDTQY
>TRBV5-1
ASGQGDTEAF
>TRBV5-1
ASSSTRNDGNTIY
>TRBV28
ASSLKKAGGVSGNTIY
>TRBV2
ASRNEGKGDTQY
>TRBV24-1
ATSPGEATNEKLF
>TRBV2
ASSEGTASSNYGYT
>TRBV28
ASSFPQGVSNQPQH